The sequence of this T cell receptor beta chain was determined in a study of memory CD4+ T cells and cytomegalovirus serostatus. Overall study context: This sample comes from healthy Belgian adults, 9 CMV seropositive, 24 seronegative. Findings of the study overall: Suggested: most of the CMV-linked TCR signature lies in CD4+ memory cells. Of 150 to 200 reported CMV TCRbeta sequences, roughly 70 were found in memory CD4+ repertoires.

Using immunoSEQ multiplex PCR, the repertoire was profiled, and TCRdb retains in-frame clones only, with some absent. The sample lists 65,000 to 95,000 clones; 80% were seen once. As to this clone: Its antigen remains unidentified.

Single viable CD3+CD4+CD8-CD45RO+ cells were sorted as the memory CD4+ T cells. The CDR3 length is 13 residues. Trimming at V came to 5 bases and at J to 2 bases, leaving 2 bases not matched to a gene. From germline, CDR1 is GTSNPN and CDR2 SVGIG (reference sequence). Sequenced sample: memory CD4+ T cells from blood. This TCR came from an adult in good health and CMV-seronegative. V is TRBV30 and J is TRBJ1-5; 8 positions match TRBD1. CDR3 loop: CAWGQGGNQPQHF. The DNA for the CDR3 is TGTGCCTGGGGACAGGGAGGCAATCAGCCCCAGCATTTT.